A selection of T cell receptor beta chains follows, all from one sample in a study of blood T cell repertoires in COVID-19. Sequencing used immunoSEQ multiplex PCR; TCRdb keeps in-frame clones, though not all of them. The repertoire includes approximately 110,000 clones, around 89% of them detected once, and 4% to 5.5% sits in the top ten. Sequenced input: peripheral blood. The receptor source for this set is a woman aged 50 to 60 with acute or convalescent COVID-19. Each CDR3 is given with its conserved first and last residue. D genes are given only for firm matches. Clone size appears in some rows only: once, few, many, or a class for an expanded clone.

DNA,CDR3,J,D,size,V
TGTGCCAGTAGTACGGGGGGCAATCAGCCCCAGCATTTT,CASSTGGNQPQHF,TRBJ1-5,-,-,TRBV19
TGTGCCAGCAGCTTTAGACAGTATAGCAATCAGCCCCAGCATTTT,CASSFRQYSNQPQHF,TRBJ1-5,-,-,TRBV13
TGTGCCATCAGTGAGTCCAGCTCCTACAATGAGCAGTTCTTC,CAISESSSYNEQFF,TRBJ2-1,-,-,TRBV10-3
TGTGCCATCAGTGTAGGGGGGACAGTGTCTGGAAACACCATATATTTT,CAISVGGTVSGNTIYF,TRBJ1-3,TRBD1,-,TRBV10-3
TGTGCCACCAGTGAGCCGGACAGGGGGCCGCGAGAGACCCAGTACTTC,CATSEPDRGPRETQYF,TRBJ2-5,TRBD1,-,TRBV24-1
TGTGCCAGCAGGACAGGGGGCGGCTACACCTTC,CASRTGGGYTF,TRBJ1-2,TRBD1,-,TRBV12-3/TRBV12-4
TGTGCCTGCCAAGGGGTGGCAGGGGGGCTGAACACTGAAGCTTTCTTT,CACQGVAGGLNTEAFF,TRBJ1-1,TRBD1,-,TRBV30
TGTGCCAGCAGCTTACCCCGACAGGGCGATGGCTACACCTTC,CASSLPRQGDGYTF,TRBJ1-2,TRBD1,-,TRBV5-6
TGTGCCAGCAGTGCGGGGATAGGAAACCAAGAGACCCAGTACTTC,CASSAGIGNQETQYF,TRBJ2-5,-,once,TRBV6-4
TGTGCCAGCTCACCAGGGACAGGGAGCATTCAGCCCCAGCATTTT,CASSPGTGSIQPQHF,TRBJ1-5,TRBD1,-,TRBV18
TGCGCCAGCAGCACCCCCCCGAGAGGCACAGATACGCAGTATTTT,CASSTPPRGTDTQYF,TRBJ2-3,-,few,TRBV4-1
TGTGCCAGCAGCCCCGGGACAGGAGGTGAAGCTTTCTTT,CASSPGTGGEAFF,TRBJ1-1,TRBD1,-,TRBV11-1
TGCGCCAGCAGTGAGTCGGCAGGGGACAATGAGCAGTTCTTC,CASSESAGDNEQFF,TRBJ2-1,-,-,TRBV10-1
TGCAGCGCCGCGGGGATCTATGGCTACACCTTC,CSAAGIYGYTF,TRBJ1-2,-,-,TRBV29-1
TGTGCCAGCAGCTCACTAGCGGGGTTGTCTAGCACAGATACGCAGTATTTT,CASSSLAGLSSTDTQYF,TRBJ2-3,TRBD2,-,TRBV5-8
TGTGCCAGCAGTTTATTGGGCTCTTCAAGGCAGCCCCAGCATTTT,CASSLLGSSRQPQHF,TRBJ1-5,-,-,TRBV28
TGTGCCAGCAGTTATGGTTCAGGGGTAGGGCAGCCCCAGCATTTT,CASSYGSGVGQPQHF,TRBJ1-5,-,-,TRBV28
TGTGCCAGCACCGACACCGGGGAGCTGTTTTTT,CASTDTGELFF,TRBJ2-2,-,-,TRBV28
TGCGCCAGCAGCCAAGTAGGAGGATCTGGAAACACCATATATTTT,CASSQVGGSGNTIYF,TRBJ1-3,-,few,TRBV4-1
TGCGCCAGCAGCGATCGGGGACAGGGGGCGAGCGACTATGGCTACACCTTC,CASSDRGQGASDYGYTF,TRBJ1-2,TRBD1,few,TRBV5-1
TGTGCCAGCTCACCGATAACAAACAGGGGGTCCTACGAGCAGTACTTC,CASSPITNRGSYEQYF,TRBJ2-7,TRBD1,-,TRBV18
TGCGCCAGCAGCCACGGCTTTAGCGGGAGGGAGCACAATGAGCAGTTCTTC,CASSHGFSGREHNEQFF,TRBJ2-1,TRBD2,few,TRBV4-3
TGTGCCAGCAGCGTCCACCAGGAAGAGACCCAGTACTTC,CASSVHQEETQYF,TRBJ2-5,-,-,TRBV9
TGTGCCAGCAGTGAACAGGGCTATGGCTACACCTTC,CASSEQGYGYTF,TRBJ1-2,-,-,TRBV2
TGTGCCAGCAGTTACTCGGGGGGAGATACGCAGTATTTT,CASSYSGGDTQYF,TRBJ2-3,-,-,TRBV6-6
TGTGCCAGCAGTGTCGGGGGGAATCAGCCCCAGCATTTT,CASSVGGNQPQHF,TRBJ1-5,-,-,TRBV6-4
TGTGCCAGCAGCCATCGCCTAGCGGGGGGGCCTACCGGGGAGCTGTTTTTT,CASSHRLAGGPTGELFF,TRBJ2-2,TRBD2,-,TRBV4-2
TGTGCCAGAAAGATGGAGCAAGAGACCCAGTACTTC,CARKMEQETQYF,TRBJ2-5,-,-,TRBV2